These 25 T cell receptor beta chains came from one sample sequenced in a study of control samples from healthy donors and cancer patients. Data came from immunoSEQ multiplex PCR; TCRdb stores just in-frame clones and leaves some out. This table holds over 100,000 clones, more than 70% found once. The sequenced sample was blood. Receptor source: a man between 40 and 49 years old in good health.

The J gene is TRBJ1-5, the V gene TRBV5-6; unclear D gene. The CDR3 is 14 residues long. Germline values: CDR1 SGHDT, CDR2 YYEEEE. The V end was cut by 1 base, the J end by 11 bases, with 16 bases between. The CDR3 protein is CASSLWFRRSAQHF. In DNA form, the CDR3 reads TGTGCCAGCAGCTTGTGGTTTAGACGATCAGCCCAGCATTTT.

J is TRBJ1-5 and V is TRBV24-1, with TRBD1 matching over 10 bases. Germline assignment: CDR1 KGHDR and CDR2 SFDVKD. With 3 bases clipped from V and 3 bases from J, the junction kept 7 bases outside the gene matches. The CDR3 has 17 residues. CDR3 bases: TGTGCCACCAGTGATGGACAGGGGGGGAATACCAATCAGCCCCAGCATTTT. Amino acid sequence: CATSDGQGGNTNQPQHF.

The J gene is TRBJ1-2, the V gene TRBV6-1; D is ambiguous. The CDR3 covers 13 residues. Germline-derived CDR1 and CDR2 are MNHNS and SASEGT. V lost 1 base, J lost 4 bases, and 7 bases lay in between. This CDR3 reads CASSEEGIYGYTF. In DNA form, the CDR3 reads TGTGCCAGCAGTGAAGAAGGGATCTATGGCTACACCTTC.

The chain links TRBV7-6 to TRBJ2-6, with unresolved D. Germline CDR1 is SGHVS and CDR2 is FNYEAQ. The V gene lost 6 bases and the J gene lost 0 bases, with 18 bases spanning the gap. The CDR3 is 18 residues long. CDR3 nucleotides: TGTGCCAGCAGTCCGGGCCCAACGACCAGCTCTGGGGCCAACGTCCTGACTTTC. Translation: CASSPGPTTSSGANVLTF.

This clone occurred a few times. V usage is TRBV7-2 and J usage is TRBJ1-3; D is possibly TRBD1 (5 bases). The CDR3 is 16 amino acids. Germline assignment: CDR1 SGHTA and CDR2 FQGNSA. The V and J ends lost 5 bases and 4 bases respectively, with 18 bases between them. CDR3 sequence (DNA): TGTGCCAGCAGCCCCAGATGGGGGGTTCGGGGAAACACCATATATTTT. The encoded protein is CASSPRWGVRGNTIYF.

This clone appeared once. The chain recombines TRBV15 with TRBJ2-1; 9 nucleotides agree with TRBD2. V shed 0 bases and J 6 bases; nucleotides not matched to a gene: 9. Germline CDR1 LNHNV, CDR2 YYDKDF (reference sequence). This CDR3 spans 17 amino acids. CDR3 in DNA: TGTGCCACCAGCAGAGAGAAGGCTAGCGGGGTTCTCAATGAGCAGTTCTTC. It translates to CATSREKASGVLNEQFF.

The V and J genes are TRBV11-3 and TRBJ2-2; D perhaps matches TRBD1 (6 bases). This CDR3 has 13 amino acids. Trimming took off 3 bases at V and 6 bases at J, with 8 bases between the two ends. The germline CDR1 and CDR2 sequences are SGHNT and YENEEA. For the CDR3, the DNA is TGTGCCAGCAGCTTTCAGGGGTCCGGGGAGCTGTTTTTT. This translates into CASSFQGSGELFF.

The chain employs TRBV6-6 and TRBJ1-5; TRBD1 agrees at 12 bases. CDR3 length: 15 residues. With 7 bases clipped from V and 4 bases from J, the junction kept 5 bases outside the gene matches. Germline CDR1 is MNHNY and CDR2 is SVGAGI (reference sequence). CDR3 sequence: CASKGDRGHNQPQHF. The CDR3 DNA reads as TGTGCCAGCAAGGGGGACAGGGGGCATAATCAGCCCCAGCATTTT.

As DNA, the CDR3 is TGTGCCACCAGGGGGAACACCGGGGAGCTGTTTTTT. It is translated as CATRGNTGELFF. The genes are TRBV24-1 and TRBJ2-2; D is undetermined. The CDR3 extends over 12 amino acids. The V end lost 7 bases, the J end lost 1 base, and 3 bases lay between the germline ends. Germline CDR1 KGHDR, CDR2 SFDVKD.

The V call is TRBV18, the J call TRBJ1-2, with a tentative D call TRBD1 (5 bases). CDR1 and CDR2 from the germline V gene are KGHSH and LQKENI. V was pared by 5 bases and J by 3 bases, with 10 bases between. The CDR3 extends over 13 amino acids. Written as DNA, the CDR3 is TGTGCCAGCTCAAGCGACAGAGACTATGGCTACACCTTC. Translation: CASSSDRDYGYTF.

This chain links TRBV7-2 with TRBJ2-3; the D gene is possibly TRBD2 (5 bases). The germline CDR1 and CDR2 sequences are SGHTA and FQGNSA. The CDR3 consists of 14 residues. The ends were cut back, 5 bases at V and 6 bases at J, with 15 bases in the middle. CDR3 region: CASSPDPLADTQYF. The CDR3 nucleotides read TGTGCCAGCAGCCCAGATCCTCTAGCTGATACGCAGTATTTT.

The genes are TRBV9 and TRBJ2-7, with D maybe TRBD2 (6 bases). The CDR3 has 16 amino acids. The germline V gene encodes CDR1 SGDLS and CDR2 YYNGEE. Between the trimmed V and J ends, which lost 3 bases and 2 bases, there was a span of 18 bases. In DNA, the CDR3 is TGTGCCAGCAGCGATTACCCGGGGACTCCCACCTACGAGCAGTACTTC. Translating it yields CASSDYPGTPTYEQYF.

In this sample, this clone turned up once. The gene calls are TRBV3-1 (or the pseudogene TRBV3-2) and TRBJ2-5; D may correspond to TRBD1 or TRBD2 (5 bases each). Trimming took 4 bases from V and 2 from J, leaving 14 bases between them. Germline values: CDR1 LGHDT, CDR2 YNNKEL (reference sequence). This CDR3 is built from 15 residues. The CDR3, as DNA: TGTGCCAGCAGCCGTTCCCAGGGAGAGCAAGAGACCCAGTACTTC. Encoded protein: CASSRSQGEQETQYF.

The chain uses TRBV7-9 and TRBJ1-1; D remains unclear. The CDR3 runs 15 residues. Between the trimmed V and J ends, which lost 11 bases and 0 bases, there was a span of 19 bases. From germline, CDR1 is SEHNR and CDR2 FQNEAQ (reference sequence). The CDR3 DNA reads as TGTGCCGGACGCCACGTGGGCCGCATGAACACTGAAGCTTTCTTT. Translation gives CAGRHVGRMNTEAFF.

This chain connects TRBV30 to TRBJ1-5; TRBD1 is a possible D gene (6 bases). Trimming stripped 0 bases from V and 6 bases from J, with 18 bases between. Germline values: CDR1 GTSNPN, CDR2 SVGIG (reference sequence). This CDR3 region has 16 residues. CDR3 region: CAWSVHPGANGQPQHF. The CDR3 coding sequence is TGTGCCTGGAGTGTTCACCCGGGGGCGAATGGTCAGCCCCAGCATTTT.

This chain links TRBV19 with TRBJ1-2, with 10 bases matching TRBD1. V lost 4 bases and J lost 8; bases outside the gene matches: 4. The CDR3 is 13 amino acids. Per the germline V gene, CDR1 is LNHDA and CDR2 is SQIVND (reference sequence). This chain's CDR3 is CASSTTGGVGYTF. The CDR3 nucleotides read TGTGCCAGTAGTACGACAGGGGGCGTGGGCTACACCTTC.

V gene TRBV9 combines with J gene TRBJ2-4; 14 bases match TRBD2. Germline V gene lookup returns CDR1 SGDLS and CDR2 YYNGEE. The length of the CDR3 is 17 residues. Trimming at V came to 3 bases and at J to 2 bases, leaving 4 bases not matched to a gene. The DNA for the CDR3 is TGTGCCAGCAGCGACGGGACTAGCGGGGGTTCCAAAAACATTCAGTACTTC. It encodes CASSDGTSGGSKNIQYF. The variable domain in full, completed from reference TRBV9 and TRBJ2-4, reads DSGVTQTPKHLITATGQRVTLRCSPRSGDLSVYWYQQSLDQGLQFLIQYYNGEERAKGNILERFSAQQFPDLHSELNLSSLELGDSALYFCASSDGTSGGSKNIQYFGAGTRLSVL.

This chain connects TRBV18 to TRBJ1-6; perhaps TRBD1 as D (6 bases). The CDR3 is made up of 14 amino acids. Germline V gives CDR1 KGHSH, CDR2 LQKENI. With 5 bases removed from V and 7 bases from J, the gap between germline ends came to 12 bases. Here the CDR3 reads CASSVTGSNSPLHF. The DNA of the CDR3 is TGTGCCAGCTCAGTGACAGGTTCCAATTCACCCCTCCACTTT. Drawing the rest from reference TRBV18 and TRBJ1-6, the complete variable domain is NAGVMQNPRHLVRRRGQEARLRCSPMKGHSHVYWYRQLPEEGLKFMVYLQKENIIDESGMPKERFSAEFPKEGPSILRIQQVVRGDSAAYFCASSVTGSNSPLHFGNGTRLTVT.

This clone was found once. J is TRBJ1-1 and V is TRBV23-1, with D possibly TRBD1 on 5 matching bases. TRBV23-1 is an ORF; its function is uncertain. This CDR3 has 13 amino acids. The V end lost 7 bases, the J end lost 4 bases, and 13 bases lay between the germline ends. The CDR3 DNA sequence: TGCGCCAGCAAAGGGAGGGACGTCACTGAAGCTTTCTTT. Protein sequence: CASKGRDVTEAFF.

The chain combines TRBV24-1 with TRBJ2-3; no firm D call. Germline V CDR1 and CDR2: KGHDR, SFDVKD. Trimming left V 0 bases short and J 1 base short, with 10 bases between. This CDR3 comprises 16 residues. The CDR3 spells CATSDLVSSGTDTQYF. The CDR3 DNA reads TGTGCCACCAGTGATTTGGTGTCCAGTGGCACAGATACGCAGTATTTT.

The chain joins TRBV3-1 (or the pseudogene TRBV3-2) to TRBJ2-3; 9 positions match TRBD1. This CDR3 is 15 amino acids long. After removal of 1 base from V and 4 bases from J, the junction contained 3 bases not matched to a gene. The germline gives CDR1 LGHDT, CDR2 YNNKEL (reference sequence). CDR3 sequence (DNA): TGTGCCAGCAGCCAAGCCGGGACAGGGCCAGATACGCAGTATTTT. Amino acid sequence: CASSQAGTGPDTQYF.

The chain couples TRBV27 to TRBJ2-7; the match to TRBD2 covers 7 bases. V trimming: 2 bases; J trimming: 3 bases; junction bases outside the gene matches: 7. This CDR3 has 15 residues. Per the germline V gene, CDR1 is MNHEY and CDR2 is SMNVEV (reference sequence). The chain's CDR3 is CASSLRWGGIYEQYF. CDR3 DNA sequence: TGTGCCAGCAGTTTAAGGTGGGGGGGAATCTACGAGCAGTACTTC.

This chain links TRBV2 with TRBJ1-5, with 7 positions matching TRBD1. Germline V lookup: CDR1 SNHLY, CDR2 FYNNEI. The CDR3 sequence is 14 residues long. The J segment lost 3 bases and the V segment lost 5 bases, leaving 4 bases of the junction unmatched. CDR3 in amino acids: CASSPGQNNQPQHF. The CDR3 DNA reads as TGTGCCAGCAGTCCGGGACAGAACAATCAGCCCCAGCATTTT.

The CDR3 loop reads CASSSSTGGGQPQHF. The CDR3 region has the DNA TGTGCCAGCAGCTCGTCGACAGGGGGGGGACAGCCCCAGCATTTT. V gene TRBV9 combines with J gene TRBJ1-5, with 9 positions matching TRBD1. The germline gives CDR1 SGDLS, CDR2 YYNGEE. Trimming at V came to 4 bases and at J to 7 bases, leaving 9 bases not matched to a gene. The CDR3 is 15 amino acids. Using reference TRBV9 and TRBJ1-5 for the parts outside the CDR3, the full variable domain is DSGVTQTPKHLITATGQRVTLRCSPRSGDLSVYWYQQSLDQGLQFLIQYYNGEERAKGNILERFSAQQFPDLHSELNLSSLELGDSALYFCASSSSTGGGQPQHFGDGTRLSIL.

The rearrangement uses TRBV15 and TRBJ1-4; D gene uncertain. Deletions cut 3 bases from V and 0 bases from J, with 11 bases between. The CDR3 runs to 16 residues. In germline, CDR1 is LNHNV, CDR2 YYDKDF (reference sequence). CDR3 amino acids: CATSRAKGATNEKLFF. CDR3 nucleotide sequence: TGTGCCACCAGCAGGGCTAAAGGTGCAACTAATGAAAAACTGTTTTTT.